Listed below are T cell receptor beta chains from one sample, sequenced in a study of T cell responses to AZD1222 COVID-19 vaccine. Generated by immunoSEQ multiplex PCR, the TCRdb table keeps only in-frame clones and is missing some. The data show 140,000 to 150,000 clones, about 90% seen once. This sample comprised peripheral blood, obtained on day 0 of AZD1222 vaccination. The origin of the receptors is an adult in good health. Each CDR3 is given with its conserved first and last residue. The D gene is left open where the match is weak. Some rows mark clone size as missing; the rest say once, few, many or name a class of expanded clone.

-,TRBD1,TRBJ1-2,TRBV19,TGTGCCAGTAGTCCGCGGACAGGGGCGAGGTATGGCTACACCTTC,CASSPRTGARYGYTF
-,TRBD2,TRBJ2-2,TRBV5-1,TGCGCCAGCAGCTTCGGACTAGCGGGGGGCACCGGGGAGCTGTTTTTT,CASSFGLAGGTGELFF
once,-,TRBJ1-5,TRBV19,TGTGCCAGTAGTATCCTCTGGGGTAATCAGCCCCAGCATTTT,CASSILWGNQPQHF
-,TRBD1,TRBJ1-2,TRBV14,TGTGCCAGCAGTGGGACAGCCTATGGCTACACCTTC,CASSGTAYGYTF
-,-,TRBJ2-3,TRBV7-2,TGTGCCAGCAGCTTCTTGCGGGGCCGCACAGATACGCAGTATTTT,CASSFLRGRTDTQYF
-,TRBD1,TRBJ1-5,TRBV5-1,TGCGCCAGCAGCACCGAACCTCAGGGGGCGGGCGATCAGCCCCAGCATTTT,CASSTEPQGAGDQPQHF
once,-,TRBJ2-5,TRBV7-2,TGTGCCAGCAGCTTAGACCCTCAAGAGACCCAGTACTTC,CASSLDPQETQYF
-,-,TRBJ2-1,TRBV29-1,TGCAGCGTTGATACCTCCGGGGCCAGGAATGAGCAGTTCTTC,CSVDTSGARNEQFF
few,-,TRBJ1-6,TRBV5-4,TGTGCCAGCAGCGCAGGGAACCGCGGATCACCCCTCCACTTT,CASSAGNRGSPLHF
-,-,TRBJ2-6,TRBV5-4,TGTGCCAGCAGCTATATACAGGGAGCCGGGGCCAACGTCCTGACTTTC,CASSYIQGAGANVLTF
-,TRBD2,TRBJ2-5,TRBV5-5,TGTGCCAGCAGACTAGCGGGAGGTGAAGAGACCCAGTACTTC,CASRLAGGEETQYF
-,-,TRBJ1-6,TRBV12-3/TRBV12-4,TGTGCCAGCAGTCCACGACACGATTCACCCCTCCACTTT,CASSPRHDSPLHF
-,TRBD1,TRBJ2-1,TRBV7-9,TGTGCCAGCAGCAACCGACAGGGGGCTGGGGACAATGAGCAGTTCTTC,CASSNRQGAGDNEQFF